These 25 T cell receptor beta chains share one sample of origin, sequenced in a study of identical twins. TCRdb re-called the 5' RACE reads with MiXCR, one entry per CDR3 protein. The data contain 200,000 to 250,000 distinct CDR3 sequences, approximately 5.9% of them seen just once; the ten biggest clones take up more than 14%. Separately, the same data were catalogued under a study of T cells expressing NK-cell markers.

Sequences were obtained from CD8+ T cells sorted from blood. The receptors were gathered from a woman younger than 30 in good health.

Many counts were recorded for this clonotype. The chain has TRBV5-6 and TRBJ2-1; TRBD1 might be the D (7 bases). Germline CDR1 and CDR2: SGHDT and YYEEEE. There are 14 residues in the CDR3. V was cut by 4 bases and J by 1 base, with 9 bases left in between. The CDR3 nucleotides are TGTGCCAGCAGCCCAGGGGGGTCCTACAATGAGCAGTTCTTC. Its translation: CASSPGGSYNEQFF.

This chain joins TRBV6-4 and TRBJ2-1, with TRBD2 matching 8 bases. V gave up 3 bases and J gave up 7 bases; unmatched junction bases: 2. The CDR3 extends over 13 amino acids. Germline lookup yields CDR1 MRHNA and CDR2 SNTAGT. CDR3 residues: CASSDVAGNEQFF. DNA for the CDR3: TGTGCCAGCAGTGATGTAGCGGGGAATGAGCAGTTCTTC.

V gene TRBV27 combines with J gene TRBJ2-1; TRBD2 agrees at 8 bases. Looked up from germline, CDR1 is MNHEY and CDR2 is SMNVEV (reference sequence). The CDR3 loop spans 13 amino acids. Trimming cost V 8 bases and J 8 bases; bases outside gene matches: 8. The CDR3 spells CASEGSGSDEQFF. For the CDR3, the DNA is TGTGCCAGCGAGGGCAGCGGGAGCGATGAGCAGTTCTTC.

This clonotype was found a few times. The chain combines TRBV7-3 with TRBJ2-1; D is perhaps TRBD2 (6 bases). V gave up 2 bases and J gave up 9 bases, with 14 bases separating them. CDR1 and CDR2 from the germline V gene are SGHTA and FQGTGA. The CDR3 loop spans 14 amino acids. The DNA for the CDR3 is TGTGCCAGCAGCTTATGGGGGGAAAATAGTGAGCAGTTCTTC. Translating gives CASSLWGENSEQFF.

This clonotype was seen only a few times. V is TRBV12-3 or TRBV12-4 and J is TRBJ2-7; D is unclear. The CDR3 sequence is 12 residues long. The ends were cut back, 3 bases at V and 5 bases at J, with 8 bases in the middle. CDR3 region: CASSFVVHEQYF. The CDR3 coding sequence is TGTGCCAGCAGTTTTGTGGTCCACGAGCAGTACTTC.

At least ten counts were recorded for this clonotype. The J gene is TRBJ2-7, the V gene TRBV4-3; TRBD2 aligns across 15 bases. After removal of 3 bases from V and 1 base from J, the junction contained 10 bases not matched to a gene. The CDR3 is made up of 19 amino acids. CDR1 is LGHNA and CDR2 is YSLEER in the germline V gene. This chain's CDR3 is CASSQEIGTSGRYSYEQYF. The CDR3 bases are TGCGCCAGCAGCCAGGAAATCGGGACTAGCGGGAGGTATTCCTACGAGCAGTACTTC.

This clonotype has at least ten counts. The V call is TRBV4-1, the J call TRBJ2-1, with D maybe TRBD2 (6 bases). In germline, CDR1 is MGHRA, CDR2 YSYEKL. This CDR3 is 17 amino acids long. Trimming stripped 3 bases from V and 7 bases from J, with 22 bases between. CDR3 nucleotides: TGCGCCAGCAGCCATTCAAGACTAGACCTTCCTTGGAATGAGCAGTTCTTC. Translation: CASSHSRLDLPWNEQFF.

The chain links TRBV9 to TRBJ2-2, with D possibly TRBD2 on 6 matching bases. The CDR3 length is 13 residues. V was trimmed by 1 base and J by 6 bases, leaving 7 bases between them. Germline assignment: CDR1 SGDLS and CDR2 YYNGEE. DNA of the CDR3: TGTGCCAGCAGCGTATGGGGGGCCGGGGAGCTGTTTTTT. It translates to CASSVWGAGELFF. Together with reference TRBV9 and TRBJ2-2, the CDR3 gives the full variable domain: DSGVTQTPKHLITATGQRVTLRCSPRSGDLSVYWYQQSLDQGLQFLIQYYNGEERAKGNILERFSAQQFPDLHSELNLSSLELGDSALYFCASSVWGAGELFFGEGSRLTVL.

This clonotype turned up a few times. The chain has TRBV9 and TRBJ2-7; 7 nucleotides match TRBD2. This CDR3 spans 14 amino acids. The germline V gene has CDR1 SGDLS and CDR2 YYNGEE. V was clipped by 0 bases and J by 0 bases; unmatched bases: 0. The CDR3 is CASSVASGSYEQYF. Here the CDR3 DNA reads TGTGCCAGCAGCGTAGCTAGCGGCTCCTACGAGCAGTACTTC.

The chain links TRBV12-3 or TRBV12-4 to TRBJ1-2; D call uncertain. V shed 3 bases and J shed 4 bases, with 9 bases lying between them. CDR3 length equals 13 residues. The chain's CDR3 is CASSFWIAYGYTF. The CDR3 DNA is TGTGCCAGCAGTTTTTGGATCGCCTATGGCTACACCTTC.

This clonotype has a count of ten or more. This sequence joins TRBV9 and TRBJ2-1, with no clear D. Germline V gives CDR1 SGDLS, CDR2 YYNGEE. The CDR3 spans 10 residues. The V and J ends lost 3 bases and 10 bases respectively, with 5 bases between them. CDR3 DNA: TGTGCCAGCAGCGGTAAGGAGCAGTTCTTC. This encodes CASSGKEQFF.

This clonotype has only a few counts. This chain connects TRBV10-2 to TRBJ2-2, with TRBD2 identical over 12 bases. Losses at the gene ends were 7 bases for V and 1 base for J; bases not matched to a gene: 7. This CDR3 has 17 amino acids. The germline CDR1 and CDR2 sequences are WSHSY and SAAADI. The CDR3 DNA is TGCGCCAGCAACCAAGGACTAGCGGGGCGGAACACCGGGGAGCTGTTTTTT. This translates into CASNQGLAGRNTGELFF.

This clonotype was counted many times. The genes are TRBV12-3 or TRBV12-4 and TRBJ2-2, with 7 bases identical to TRBD1. The V segment lost 6 bases and the J segment 3 bases; nucleotides outside the gene matches: 4. The CDR3 consists of 14 residues. CDR3 DNA: TGTGCCAGCAGGAGGGACAGCTACACCGGGGAGCTGTTTTTT. Translating it yields CASRRDSYTGELFF.

This clonotype occurred a few times. The rearrangement links TRBV3-1 to TRBJ1-5, with D perhaps TRBD1 (5 bases). Per germline, CDR1 LGHDT and CDR2 YNNKEL (reference sequence). Trimming took off 0 bases at V and 2 bases at J, with 14 bases between the two ends. The CDR3 consists of 17 residues. The CDR3: CASSQDGRAGGNQPQHF. CDR3 DNA: TGTGCCAGCAGCCAAGATGGCAGGGCTGGGGGCAATCAGCCCCAGCATTTT.

V is TRBV7-9 and J is TRBJ2-1, with TRBD1 matching 8 bases. The CDR3 length is 16 residues. Germline-derived CDR1 and CDR2 are SEHNR and FQNEAQ (reference sequence). Unmatched junction bases numbered 8, after V lost 5 bases and J lost 2 bases. The CDR3: CASSTTRTGTYNEQFF. In DNA form, the CDR3 reads TGTGCCAGCAGCACGACCCGGACAGGGACCTACAATGAGCAGTTCTTC.

This clonotype was picked up many times. The rearrangement joins TRBV11-2 to TRBJ2-3; D is ambiguous. The CDR3 has 14 residues. Germline CDR1 SGHAT, CDR2 FQNNGV. With 2 bases removed from V and 0 bases from J, the gap between germline ends came to 6 bases. CDR3 nucleotide sequence: TGTGCCAGCAGCTTACCTCGGAGCACAGATACGCAGTATTTT. Protein sequence: CASSLPRSTDTQYF.

This clonotype was recorded at least ten times. This sequence joins TRBV20-1 and TRBJ1-1; 7 bases fit TRBD1. Germline values: CDR1 DFQATT, CDR2 SNEGSKA (reference sequence). Trimming cost V 5 bases and J 4 bases; bases outside gene matches: 7. This CDR3 is built from 13 residues. The DNA of the CDR3 is TGCAGTGCTCCCCGAGGGGGCGGCACTGAAGCTTTCTTT. Translated: CSAPRGGGTEAFF.

The chain carries TRBV12-3 or TRBV12-4 and TRBJ2-1; the D gene is possibly TRBD2 (6 bases). Trimming took 5 bases from V and 2 from J, leaving 16 bases between them. The CDR3 runs to 16 residues. CDR3 region: CASSGGLPQTYNEQFF. The CDR3 region has the DNA TGTGCCAGCAGTGGTGGACTACCCCAGACCTACAATGAGCAGTTCTTC.

In this sample, this clonotype turned up many times. The chain couples TRBV12-3 or TRBV12-4 to TRBJ2-1; no clear D gene. This CDR3 has 10 amino acids. Trimming shortened V by 3 bases and J by 10 bases, and 4 bases separated the two germline ends. DNA of the CDR3: TGTGCCAGCAGTTTGCACGAGCAGTTCTTC. It yields the protein CASSLHEQFF.

This clonotype was detected only a few times. The chain is built from TRBV25-1 and TRBJ1-2; 8 bases align to TRBD1. V shed 7 bases, J shed 4 bases, and the junction held 5 bases outside the gene matches. The germline V gene has CDR1 MGHDK and CDR2 SYGVNS. The CDR3 has 13 residues. For the CDR3, the DNA is TGTGCCAGCAATTCGGGGACAGGCTATGGCTACACCTTC. The encoded protein is CASNSGTGYGYTF.

The chain uses TRBV6-5 and TRBJ1-3; D is unresolved. V shed 4 bases and J shed 4 bases, with 14 bases lying between them. The CDR3 extends over 15 amino acids. Germline CDR1 MNHEY, CDR2 SVGAGI. CDR3 sequence reads: CASSSPRGFGNTIYF. The CDR3 nucleotides read TGTGCCAGCAGTTCTCCCCGTGGGTTCGGAAACACCATATATTTT.

This clonotype was observed a handful of times. CDR3 sequence reads: CASSWGTGWGTGELFF. CDR3 nucleotide sequence: TGTGCCAGCAGTTGGGGGACAGGGTGGGGGACCGGGGAGCTGTTTTTT. The genes are TRBV12-3 or TRBV12-4 and TRBJ2-2; 9 positions match TRBD1. The CDR3 totals 16 residues. Trimming removed 4 bases from V and 5 bases from J; junction bases left unmatched: 8.

The chain couples TRBV5-1 to TRBJ1-5; the D is unclear. Germline CDR1 SGHRS, CDR2 YFSETQ. Trimming removed 0 bases at V and 2 bases at J, with 6 bases between. This CDR3 region has 14 residues. Here the CDR3 DNA reads TGCGCCAGCAGCTTGGATATTGGCAATCAGCCCCAGCATTTT. It yields the protein CASSLDIGNQPQHF.

The rearrangement links TRBV12-3 or TRBV12-4 to TRBJ2-2; TRBD1 matches 10 bases. The length of the CDR3 is 15 residues. The trim removed 4 bases at V and 6 bases at J, leaving 5 bases unmatched. CDR3 sequence: CASSYGTGVSGELFF. CDR3 nucleotide sequence: TGTGCCAGCAGTTACGGGACAGGGGTGTCCGGGGAGCTGTTTTTT.

This clonotype appeared a few times. The chain combines TRBV12-3 or TRBV12-4 with TRBJ1-1; D is possibly TRBD1 (5 bases). The germline V and J ends were trimmed by 1 base and 1 base, with 10 bases remaining between them. The CDR3 is 15 amino acids. The CDR3 spells CASSLGRGGNTEAFF. The CDR3 nucleotides read TGTGCCAGCAGTTTAGGGAGGGGTGGGAACACTGAAGCTTTCTTT.